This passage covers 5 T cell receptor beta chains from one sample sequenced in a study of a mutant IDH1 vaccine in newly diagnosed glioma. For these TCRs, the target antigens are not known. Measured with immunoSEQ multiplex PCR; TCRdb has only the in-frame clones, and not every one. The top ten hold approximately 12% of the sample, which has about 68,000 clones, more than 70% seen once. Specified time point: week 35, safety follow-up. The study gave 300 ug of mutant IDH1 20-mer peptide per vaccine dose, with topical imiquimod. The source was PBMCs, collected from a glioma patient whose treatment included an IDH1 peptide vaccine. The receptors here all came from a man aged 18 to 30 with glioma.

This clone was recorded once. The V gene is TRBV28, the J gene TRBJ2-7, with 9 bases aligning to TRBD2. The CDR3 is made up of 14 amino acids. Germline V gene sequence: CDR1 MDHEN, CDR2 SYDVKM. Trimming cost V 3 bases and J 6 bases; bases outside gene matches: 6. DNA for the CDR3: TGTGCCAGCAGTTTTTTAGCGGGAGATGGCGAGCAGTACTTC. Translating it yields CASSFLAGDGEQYF.

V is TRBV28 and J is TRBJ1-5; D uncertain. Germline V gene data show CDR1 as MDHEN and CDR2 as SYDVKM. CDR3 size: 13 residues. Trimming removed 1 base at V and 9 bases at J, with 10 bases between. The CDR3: CASSLYELGPQHF. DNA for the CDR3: TGTGCCAGCAGTTTATATGAATTGGGGCCCCAGCATTTT.

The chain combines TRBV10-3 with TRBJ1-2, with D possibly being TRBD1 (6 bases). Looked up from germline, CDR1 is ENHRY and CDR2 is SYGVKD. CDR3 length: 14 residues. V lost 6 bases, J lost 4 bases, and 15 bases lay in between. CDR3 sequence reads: CAIRDSTGTYGYTF. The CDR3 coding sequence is TGTGCCATCAGAGACAGTACAGGGACCTATGGCTACACCTTC.

The CDR3 DNA reads as TGTGCCAGCAATACACAGGGCACCACTGAAGCTTTCTTT. It yields the protein CASNTQGTTEAFF. The V and J genes are TRBV6-5 and TRBJ1-1; perhaps TRBD1 as D (6 bases). The CDR3 loop spans 13 amino acids. V was shortened by 7 bases and J by 4 bases, with 13 bases between the two germline ends. The germline V gene has CDR1 MNHEY and CDR2 SVGAGI.

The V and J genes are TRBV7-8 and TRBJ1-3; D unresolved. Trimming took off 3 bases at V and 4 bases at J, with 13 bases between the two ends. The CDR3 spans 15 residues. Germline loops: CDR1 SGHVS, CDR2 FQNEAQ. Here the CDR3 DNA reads TGTGCCAGCAGCTTCCGGGGTTCCGTCGGAAACACCATATATTTT. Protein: CASSFRGSVGNTIYF.